These 24 T cell receptor beta chains share one sample of origin, sequenced in a study of PD-L1 blockade in urothelial cancer. Sequencing used immunoSEQ multiplex PCR; TCRdb keeps in-frame clones, though not all of them. The repertoire includes approximately 20,000 clones, nearly 90% of them detected once, and around 15% sits in the top ten. Specimen: PBMCs, collected around atezolizumab (anti-PD-L1) treatment. Every receptor here comes from a woman aged 60-75 years with urothelial cancer.

This clone was found once. The chain is built from TRBV28 and TRBJ1-5, with a tentative D call TRBD1 (6 bases). The CDR3 extends over 14 amino acids. Trimming removed 10 bases at V and 0 bases at J, with 13 bases between. Per the germline V gene, CDR1 is MDHEN and CDR2 is SYDVKM. The CDR3: CATRGGYSNQPQHF. In DNA form, the CDR3 reads TGTGCCACCAGGGGAGGGTATAGCAATCAGCCCCAGCATTTT.

The chain is built from TRBV5-1 and TRBJ2-5; no definite D call. CDR3 length equals 13 residues. Germline CDR1 and CDR2: SGHRS and YFSETQ. V lost 6 bases, J lost 4 bases, and 13 bases lay in between. The CDR3: CASTTQRGETQYF. For the CDR3, the DNA is TGCGCCAGCACGACGCAAAGAGGAGAGACCCAGTACTTC.

As for this clone: Additional DNA sequences in this sample encode the identical CDR3. The chain uses TRBV5-1 and TRBJ2-2; 9 nucleotides agree with TRBD1. The J segment lost 0 bases and the V segment lost 0 bases, leaving 12 bases of the junction unmatched. The germline CDR1 and CDR2 sequences are SGHRS and YFSETQ. The CDR3 is made up of 20 amino acids. The CDR3 loop reads CASSLGIRQGGVSNTGELFF. CDR3 DNA sequence: TGCGCCAGCAGCTTGGGAATTAGACAGGGGGGTGTCTCGAACACCGGGGAGCTGTTTTTT.

This sequence joins TRBV11-2 and TRBJ1-1; D is unresolved. The CDR3 loop spans 14 amino acids. Trimming stripped 1 base from V and 1 base from J, with 7 bases between. Germline loops: CDR1 SGHAT, CDR2 FQNNGV. The CDR3 reads CASSLVRGNTEAFF. The CDR3 DNA is TGTGCCAGCAGCTTAGTCAGAGGGAACACTGAAGCTTTCTTT.

V usage is TRBV6-1 and J usage is TRBJ2-7, with D maybe TRBD1 (5 bases). This CDR3 is 15 amino acids long. Deletions cut 1 base from V and 5 bases from J, with 15 bases between. Germline CDR1 and CDR2: MNHNS and SASEGT. The CDR3 DNA follows: TGTGCCAGCAGTGAAGGGTTCCCAGGGTTGCACGAGCAGTACTTC. It is translated as CASSEGFPGLHEQYF.

V and J are TRBV6-1 and TRBJ2-2, with 7 positions matching TRBD2. CDR1 is MNHNS, CDR2 SASEGT, per germline. The CDR3 totals 14 residues. V shed 7 bases and J 6 bases; nucleotides not matched to a gene: 8. CDR3 in DNA: TGTGCCAGCAATACGGGAGGAGGCTCCGGGGAGCTGTTTTTT. Its protein is CASNTGGGSGELFF.

V is TRBV19 and J is TRBJ2-2, with D perhaps TRBD2 (6 bases). With 0 bases removed from V and 5 bases from J, the gap between germline ends came to 7 bases. CDR1 and CDR2 from the germline V gene are LNHDA and SQIVND (reference sequence). The CDR3 has 14 amino acids. CDR3 sequence reads: CASSIEEGTGELFF. In DNA form, the CDR3 reads TGTGCCAGTAGTATAGAGGAGGGTACCGGGGAGCTGTTTTTT.

This chain uses TRBV5-1 with TRBJ2-1, with 12 bases fitting TRBD1. Trimming at V came to 0 bases and at J to 9 bases, leaving 7 bases not matched to a gene. Germline CDR1 SGHRS, CDR2 YFSETQ. This CDR3 region has 16 residues. The DNA for the CDR3 is TGCGCCAGCAGCTTGGGGGGTCCGGGACAGGGGGCTGAGCAGTTCTTC. It specifies CASSLGGPGQGAEQFF.

The V call is TRBV28, the J call TRBJ1-2; 8 nucleotides match TRBD1. The CDR3 loop spans 12 amino acids. V was pared by 7 bases and J by 8 bases, with 6 bases of the junction left unmatched. Germline CDR1 and CDR2: MDHEN and SYDVKM. The CDR3 region is CASTTAGGGYTF. As DNA, the CDR3 is TGTGCCAGCACCACTGCAGGGGGCGGCTACACCTTC.

CDR3 DNA: TGTGCCATCAGTGCTTTCCAAGGGGTTTCTGGAAACACCATATATTTT. Amino acids: CAISAFQGVSGNTIYF. J is TRBJ1-3 and V is TRBV10-3, with a weak D call TRBD1 (5 bases). Germline V CDR1 and CDR2: ENHRY, SYGVKD. Deletions cut 4 bases from V and 1 base from J, with 14 bases between. The CDR3 runs to 16 residues.

This chain uses TRBV29-1 with TRBJ2-1, with TRBD1 matching 9 bases. This CDR3 has 15 residues. Germline V lookup: CDR1 SQVTM, CDR2 ANQGSEA. V shed 3 bases, J shed 3 bases, and the junction held 6 bases outside the gene matches. CDR3 protein: CSVDSGQGHYNEQFF. The CDR3 DNA sequence: TGCAGCGTTGATTCGGGACAGGGCCACTACAATGAGCAGTTCTTC.

V is TRBV7-6 and J is TRBJ2-1, with 12 bases lining up with TRBD2. Trimming took 5 bases from V and 0 from J; bases not matched to a gene: 5. The CDR3 runs to 17 residues. Germline-derived CDR1 and CDR2 are SGHVS and FNYEAQ. CDR3 sequence reads: CASSPGLAGSSYNEQFF. The DNA of the CDR3 is TGTGCCAGCAGCCCGGGACTAGCGGGTAGCTCCTACAATGAGCAGTTCTTC.

The rearrangement joins TRBV28 to TRBJ1-2; 7 nucleotides agree with TRBD1. Germline CDR1 is MDHEN and CDR2 is SYDVKM. CDR3 length: 15 residues. With 4 bases clipped from V and 1 base from J, the junction kept 6 bases outside the gene matches. The CDR3 here is CASSYSQGNNYGYTF. The DNA of the CDR3 is TGTGCCAGCAGTTACTCACAGGGGAATAACTATGGCTACACCTTC.

The chain links TRBV27 to TRBJ2-1, with a weak D call TRBD1 (6 bases). The germline CDR1 and CDR2 sequences are MNHEY and SMNVEV (reference sequence). The V and J ends lost 6 bases and 1 base respectively, with 13 bases between them. This CDR3 has 15 amino acids. Here the CDR3 reads CASRRGSRSYNEQFF. CDR3 nucleotide sequence: TGTGCCAGCAGGAGGGGGAGTAGGTCCTACAATGAGCAGTTCTTC.

The genes are TRBV12-5 and TRBJ2-7, with TRBD1 identical over 8 bases. Trimming at V came to 0 bases and at J to 4 bases, leaving 17 bases not matched to a gene. The CDR3 runs to 19 residues. The germline CDR1 and CDR2 sequences are LGHNT and FRNRAP. The CDR3 is CASGLVLLPMGQGAYEQYF. The CDR3 region has the DNA TGTGCTAGTGGTTTGGTACTCTTACCGATGGGCCAGGGGGCATACGAGCAGTACTTC.

The J gene is TRBJ2-2, the V gene TRBV10-3, with D tentatively TRBD1 (5 bases). V shed 3 bases and J shed 2 bases, with 16 bases lying between them. The CDR3 is made up of 17 amino acids. Germline assignment: CDR1 ENHRY and CDR2 SYGVKD. The CDR3 sequence is CAISDDSRSGNTGELFF. The DNA for the CDR3 is TGTGCCATCAGTGACGACAGTAGGTCCGGAAACACCGGGGAGCTGTTTTTT.

The CDR3 protein is CASTIRGGHYGYTF. In DNA, the CDR3 is TGCGCCAGCACCATTCGAGGGGGCCACTATGGCTACACCTTC. V gene TRBV10-2 combines with J gene TRBJ1-2, with 7 bases identical to TRBD1. V dropped 7 bases and J dropped 3; count of bases not matched to a gene: 8. The length of the CDR3 is 14 residues. Germline CDR1 WSHSY, CDR2 SAAADI.

The chain carries TRBV6-1 and TRBJ2-7, with TRBD1 as a possible D gene (6 bases). Germline V CDR1 and CDR2: MNHNS, SASEGT. The CDR3 loop spans 16 amino acids. V gave up 2 bases and J gave up 2 bases, with 16 bases separating them. Here the CDR3 DNA reads TGTGCCAGCAGTGAATCAAACCGAGGGGGAACCTACGAGCAGTACTTC. Amino acid sequence: CASSESNRGGTYEQYF.

The rearrangement uses TRBV7-8 and TRBJ2-7, with D hard to call. V was cut by 5 bases and J by 2 bases, with 13 bases left in between. The CDR3 covers 14 residues. The germline gives CDR1 SGHVS, CDR2 FQNEAQ. The CDR3 region is CASSTRFPTYEQYF. The CDR3 bases are TGTGCCAGCAGCACCCGGTTCCCGACCTACGAGCAGTACTTC.

The CDR3: CASSIGPGAGDTQYF. CDR3 bases: TGTGCCAGTAGTATTGGGCCAGGGGCCGGAGATACGCAGTATTTT. The chain couples TRBV19 to TRBJ2-3; perhaps TRBD1 as D (6 bases). Trimming removed 3 bases at V and 5 bases at J, with 15 bases between. This CDR3 is built from 15 residues. CDR1 is LNHDA, CDR2 SQIVND, per germline (reference sequence).

The chain joins TRBV20-1 to TRBJ2-1; tentatively, D is TRBD1 (5 bases). The CDR3 contains 11 residues. Trimming pared 6 bases from V and 4 bases from J, leaving 7 bases between. Germline-derived CDR1 and CDR2 are DFQATT and SNEGSKA (reference sequence). CDR3: CSATEYNEQFF. For the CDR3, the DNA is TGCAGTGCGACAGAATACAATGAGCAGTTCTTC.

The chain links TRBV18 to TRBJ2-7, with D maybe TRBD2 (5 bases). This CDR3 spans 16 amino acids. The germline V gene encodes CDR1 KGHSH and CDR2 LQKENI. V was shortened by 1 base and J by 3 bases, with 16 bases between the two germline ends. As DNA, the CDR3 is TGTGCCAGCTCACCACGGACTGGGGTCCGGAGCTACGAGCAGTACTTC. Its translation: CASSPRTGVRSYEQYF.

V gene TRBV6-5 combines with J gene TRBJ1-2; unclear D gene. V lost 2 bases to trimming and J lost 4 bases, with 17 bases between them. The CDR3 extends over 16 amino acids. Germline CDR1 reads MNHEY; CDR2 reads SVGAGI. The CDR3 loop reads CASSYHPPSTSYGYTF. In nucleotides, the CDR3 is TGTGCCAGCAGTTACCACCCCCCGTCGACAAGCTATGGCTACACCTTC.

The rearrangement uses TRBV10-3 and TRBJ2-7; possible D gene TRBD2, 6 bases. V lost 6 bases to trimming and J lost 4 bases, with 13 bases between them. Germline loops: CDR1 ENHRY, CDR2 SYGVKD. This CDR3 is 13 amino acids long. In DNA, the CDR3 is TGTGCCATCAGGATGGGACTTCGATACGAGCAGTACTTC. Protein sequence: CAIRMGLRYEQYF.